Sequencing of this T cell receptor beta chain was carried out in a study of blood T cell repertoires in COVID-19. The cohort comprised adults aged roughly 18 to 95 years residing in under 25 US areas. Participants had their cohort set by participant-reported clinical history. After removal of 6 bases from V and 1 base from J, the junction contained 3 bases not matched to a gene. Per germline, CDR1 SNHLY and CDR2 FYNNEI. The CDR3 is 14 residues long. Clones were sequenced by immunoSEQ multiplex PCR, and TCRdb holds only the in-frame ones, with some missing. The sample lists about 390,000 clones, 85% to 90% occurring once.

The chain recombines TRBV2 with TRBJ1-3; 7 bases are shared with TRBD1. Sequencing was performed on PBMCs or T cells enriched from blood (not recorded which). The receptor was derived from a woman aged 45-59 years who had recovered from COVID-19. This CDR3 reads CASRGDSSGNTIYF. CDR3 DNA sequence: TGTGCCAGCAGGGGGGACAGTTCTGGAAACACCATATATTTT. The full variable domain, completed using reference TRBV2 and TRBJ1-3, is EPEVTQTPSHQVTQMGQEVILRCVPISNHLYFYWYRQILGQKVEFLVSFYNNEISEKSEIFDDQFSVERPDGSNFTLKIRSTKLEDSAMYFCASRGDSSGNTIYFGEGSWLTVV.